These 25 T cell receptor beta chains came from one sample sequenced in a study of T cells in Graves' hyperthyroidism and ophthalmopathy. Amplification targeted TCR beta CDR3 regions from RNA transcripts. When the TCR CDR3 underwent first-round RT-PCR, the HTBI primer set was used. TCRdb used MiXCR to reprocess the multiplex PCR reads, holding one entry per CDR3 protein. The sample has 550,000 to 700,000 distinct CDR3 sequences, about 14% seen once. The sample consisted of blood. The receptors stem from a woman in her thirties or forties with Graves' ophthalmopathy.

This clonotype was seen many times. V is TRBV6-5 and J is TRBJ1-2; a possible D gene is TRBD1 (6 bases). The CDR3 loop spans 13 amino acids. Trimming took off 8 bases at V and 1 base at J, with 11 bases between the two ends. CDR1 and CDR2 (germline): MNHEY, SVGAGI. The CDR3 sequence: CASARQVNYGYTF. The CDR3 region has the DNA TGTGCCAGCGCACGACAGGTTAACTATGGCTACACCTTC.

The chain joins TRBV4-3 to TRBJ1-2, with no clear D. The germline V gene has CDR1 LGHNA and CDR2 YSLEER. Trimming left V 0 bases short and J 2 bases short, with 7 bases between. The CDR3 is 14 amino acids. CDR3: CASSQDRLNYGYTF. As DNA, the CDR3 is TGCGCCAGCAGCCAAGATCGACTCAACTATGGCTACACCTTC.

In this sample, this clonotype turned up a few times. This chain connects TRBV18 to TRBJ1-6; D is possibly TRBD1 (5 bases). The germline V gene encodes CDR1 KGHSH and CDR2 LQKENI. The CDR3 contains 18 residues. Trimming removed 2 bases at V and 2 bases at J, with 16 bases between. CDR3 sequence: CASSPIGTGETYNSPLHF. CDR3 sequence (DNA): TGTGCCAGCTCACCAATCGGAACAGGAGAAACCTATAATTCACCCCTCCACTTT.

The table lists this clonotype with many counts. The chain has TRBV6-1 and TRBJ2-7; 10 bases line up with TRBD2. The germline V gene has CDR1 MNHNS and CDR2 SASEGT. V was pared by 5 bases and J by 2 bases, with 6 bases of the junction left unmatched. The CDR3 spans 15 residues. The CDR3 coding sequence is TGTGCCAGCAGTCCGGGACTAGCGAGCACCTACGAGCAGTACTTC. Translation: CASSPGLASTYEQYF.

This clonotype was seen ten or more times. The chain uses TRBV4-2 and TRBJ2-6; TRBD1 aligns across 8 bases. Germline V gives CDR1 LGHNA, CDR2 YNFKEQ. The CDR3 runs to 20 residues. Trimming at V came to 3 bases and at J to 1 base, leaving 14 bases not matched to a gene. The CDR3 here is CASSHGNAYRGKSGANVLTF. The CDR3 DNA reads as TGTGCCAGCAGCCACGGCAACGCTTACAGGGGGAAGTCTGGGGCCAACGTCCTGACTTTC.

This clonotype was detected many times. J is TRBJ1-3 and V is TRBV7-2; the match to TRBD1 covers 10 bases. CDR1 and CDR2 from the germline V gene are SGHTA and FQGNSA. Unmatched junction bases numbered 3, after V lost 6 bases and J lost 4 bases. The CDR3 extends over 14 amino acids. DNA for the CDR3: TGTGCCAGCAGGGGACAGGGGTACGGAAACACCATATATTTT. Its translation is CASRGQGYGNTIYF. The full variable domain, with the rest looked up from reference TRBV7-2 and TRBJ1-3, is GAGVSQSPSNKVTEKGKDVELRCDPISGHTALYWYRQSLGQGLEFLIYFQGNSAPDKSGLPSDRFSAERTGGSVSTLTIQRTQQEDSAVYLCASRGQGYGNTIYFGEGSWLTVV.

This clonotype was counted ten times or more. In DNA, the CDR3 is TGTGCCAGCAGCCCGACTAGTTCACCCACTCACTACGAGCAGTACTTC. Its translation is CASSPTSSPTHYEQYF. V usage is TRBV27 and J usage is TRBJ2-7; D is possibly TRBD2 (6 bases). Trimming shortened V by 6 bases and J by 3 bases, and 21 bases separated the two germline ends. The CDR3 runs 16 residues. Germline values: CDR1 MNHEY, CDR2 SMNVEV (reference sequence).

Note on this clonotype: Without the conserved terminal phenylalanine or tryptophan, this CDR3 likely stems from a read error. This rearrangement joins TRBV12-3 or TRBV12-4 to TRBJ2-5, with D maybe TRBD2 (5 bases). Trimming pared 7 bases from V and 1 base from J, leaving 10 bases between. There are 13 residues in the CDR3. CDR3 coding DNA: TGTGCCAGCACCTCGGGGTTCCAAGAGACCCAGTACCTC. Protein product: CASTSGFQETQYL.

This clonotype came up once. The chain recombines TRBV28 with TRBJ2-6; D gene ambiguous. CDR3 length equals 17 residues. Trimming took 3 bases from V and 0 from J, leaving 12 bases between them. Per the germline V gene, CDR1 is MDHEN and CDR2 is SYDVKM. DNA for the CDR3: TGTGCCAGCAGTTTCACAGACGGGCGCTCTGGGGCCAACGTCCTGACTTTC. Translating gives CASSFTDGRSGANVLTF.

This clonotype was seen many times. The rearrangement links TRBV29-1 to TRBJ2-5, with TRBD1 matching 9 bases. Losses at the gene ends were 5 bases for V and 3 bases for J; bases not matched to a gene: 1. The CDR3 spans 12 residues. Looked up from germline, CDR1 is SQVTM and CDR2 is ANQGSEA. CDR3 coding DNA: TGCAGCGTTAGGACAGGGGAAGAGACCCAGTACTTC. Protein product: CSVRTGEETQYF.

This clonotype was observed at least ten times. The CDR3 protein is CASSLRQKGYTF. The DNA for the CDR3 is TGTGCCAGCAGTTTAAGGCAGAAGGGCTACACCTTC. The chain has TRBV28 and TRBJ1-2; D uncertain. The germline V gene encodes CDR1 MDHEN and CDR2 SYDVKM. Trimming removed 2 bases from V and 8 bases from J, with 9 bases in between. The CDR3 covers 12 residues.

This clonotype was seen at least ten times. The chain recombines TRBV20-1 with TRBJ2-7; 10 bases align to TRBD1. V was pared by 4 bases and J by 1 base, with 7 bases of the junction left unmatched. Germline CDR1 is DFQATT and CDR2 is SNEGSKA (reference sequence). This CDR3 has 15 residues. Written as DNA, the CDR3 is TGCAGTGCTACGGACAGGGGGAGAATTTCCTACGAGCAGTACTTC. Its protein product is CSATDRGRISYEQYF.

This clonotype was seen just once. Germline is not matched at one junction end, which may reflect a read error. V gene TRBV7-9 combines with J gene TRBJ2-7; D unclear. Germline-derived CDR1 and CDR2 are SEHNR and FQNEAQ (reference sequence). CDR3 length: 15 amino acids. The CDR3 DNA sequence: TGTGTCAGCAGCCCCCCTCTGCCCCAAGCCTACGAGCAGTACTTC. The encoded protein is CVSSPPLPQAYEQYF. Variable domain in full (rest from reference TRBV7-9 and TRBJ2-7): DTGVSQNPRHKITKRGQNVTFRCDPISEHNRLYWYRQTLGQGPEFLTYFQNEAQLEKSRLLSDRFSAERPKGSFSTLEIQRTEQGDSAMYLCVSSPPLPQAYEQYFGPGTRLTVT.

This chain links TRBV2 with TRBJ1-1; 9 positions match TRBD1. The CDR3 sequence is 14 residues long. The V gene's germline CDR1 is SNHLY and CDR2 FYNNEI. V lost 6 bases and J lost 4; bases outside the gene matches: 6. CDR3 nucleotide sequence: TGTGCCAGCAGACGGGACAGGGTGGCCACTGAAGCTTTCTTT. Amino acid sequence: CASRRDRVATEAFF. Full variable domain (remainder filled in from reference TRBV2 and TRBJ1-1): EPEVTQTPSHQVTQMGQEVILRCVPISNHLYFYWYRQILGQKVEFLVSFYNNEISEKSEIFDDQFSVERPDGSNFTLKIRSTKLEDSAMYFCASRRDRVATEAFFGQGTRLTVV.

Judged by abundance, this clonotype is medium-sized. The chain combines TRBV12-3 or TRBV12-4 with TRBJ1-1; 10 bases map to TRBD1. CDR3 size: 15 residues. V gave up 2 bases and J gave up 4 bases; unmatched junction bases: 4. The CDR3 is CASSLRTGGATEAFF. The CDR3 DNA follows: TGTGCCAGCAGTTTACGGACAGGGGGGGCCACTGAAGCTTTCTTT.

This clonotype was picked up many times. This sequence joins TRBV6-1 and TRBJ2-7; D is unresolved. Per the germline V gene, CDR1 is MNHNS and CDR2 is SASEGT. The CDR3 has 13 amino acids. The ends were cut back, 7 bases at V and 0 bases at J, with 10 bases in the middle. As DNA, the CDR3 is TGTGCCAGCATGGCTGACATCTCCTACGAGCAGTACTTC. This gives the protein CASMADISYEQYF.

J is TRBJ2-5 and V is TRBV12-3 or TRBV12-4; no clear D. This CDR3 comprises 13 residues. The V and J ends lost 5 bases and 3 bases respectively, with 10 bases between them. The CDR3 spells CASSTRTKETQYF. CDR3 DNA sequence: TGTGCCAGCAGTACCCGGACGAAAGAGACCCAGTACTTC.

This clonotype was recorded many times. V is TRBV7-8 and J is TRBJ2-5; perhaps TRBD1 as D (6 bases). Germline V lookup: CDR1 SGHVS, CDR2 FQNEAQ. This CDR3 is built from 13 residues. Trimming left V 5 bases short and J 7 bases short, with 14 bases between. Here the CDR3 DNA reads TGTGCCAGCAGCCTGCAGGGGCCGGGGACCCAGTACTTC. Translating gives CASSLQGPGTQYF.

This clonotype was found a few times. The genes are TRBV11-1 and TRBJ2-6; 10 positions agree with TRBD1. V trimming: 3 bases; J trimming: 0 bases; junction bases outside the gene matches: 2. Germline values: CDR1 SGHAT, CDR2 FQDESV (reference sequence). The CDR3 length is 17 residues. CDR3 bases: TGTGCCAGCAGCTTTCGGACAGGGGGCTCTGGGGCCAACGTCCTGACTTTC. Protein sequence: CASSFRTGGSGANVLTF.

This clonotype was found many times. The chain combines TRBV29-1 with TRBJ2-7, with D uncertain. The ends were cut back, 5 bases at V and 2 bases at J, with 7 bases in the middle. The CDR3 length is 11 residues. From germline, CDR1 is SQVTM and CDR2 ANQGSEA. The CDR3 coding sequence is TGCAGCGTTTCCACTACCTACGAGCAGTACTTC. This codes for CSVSTTYEQYF.

In its sample, this clonotype was seen many times. The rearrangement links TRBV6-1 to TRBJ1-2; D remains ambiguous. Germline V gene sequence: CDR1 MNHNS, CDR2 SASEGT. The CDR3 contains 13 residues. V lost 3 bases and J 2 bases, leaving 7 bases between the germline ends. CDR3 DNA sequence: TGTGCCAGCAGTGATTGGCAAAACTATGGCTACACCTTC. As protein: CASSDWQNYGYTF.

This clonotype occurred a few times. The chain employs TRBV19 and TRBJ2-4; 8 nucleotides agree with TRBD1. The V gene's germline CDR1 is LNHDA and CDR2 SQIVND (reference sequence). V lost 4 bases to trimming and J lost 1 base; unmatched junction nucleotides: 6. This CDR3 region has 16 residues. The CDR3 DNA sequence: TGTGCCAGTAGTAAGTGGACAGGGAGGGCCAAAAACATTCAGTACTTC. Translated, it gives CASSKWTGRAKNIQYF.

The chain couples TRBV30 to TRBJ2-5; D might be TRBD1 (5 bases). Germline CDR1 GTSNPN, CDR2 SVGIG (reference sequence). Trimming pared 4 bases from V and 4 bases from J, leaving 13 bases between. This CDR3 is 13 amino acids long. The CDR3 sequence is CAWTTARGETQYF. The DNA of the CDR3 is TGTGCCTGGACAACAGCTAGGGGAGAGACCCAGTACTTC.

This clonotype was counted many times. The chain links TRBV11-2 to TRBJ1-2, with no clear D. The length of the CDR3 is 14 residues. Trimming took off 2 bases at V and 1 base at J, with 8 bases between the two ends. Germline V gene data show CDR1 as SGHAT and CDR2 as FQNNGV. The CDR3 region is CASSLSQLNYGYTF. CDR3 in DNA: TGTGCCAGCAGCTTATCCCAGCTTAACTATGGCTACACCTTC.

V is TRBV28 and J is TRBJ2-7; D not resolved. CDR1 and CDR2 (germline): MDHEN, SYDVKM. This CDR3 has 14 amino acids. V dropped 7 bases and J dropped 0 bases, with 13 bases sitting between them. The CDR3 loop is CASMLGQLSYEQYF. CDR3 DNA: TGTGCCAGCATGCTCGGCCAACTCTCCTACGAGCAGTACTTC.